The present T cell receptor (beta chain) was sequenced within a study of early T cells in non-severe SARS-CoV-2 infection. Attachment of unique molecular identifiers to individual cDNA molecules was performed. MiXCR, applied by TCRdb to the 5' RACE reads, yields one record per CDR3 protein. The table shows 25,000 to 30,000 distinct CDR3 sequences, with around 6.1% occurring only once. This clonotype has ten or more counts. No antigen is known for it. Notes on the study in general: VDJdb matching, biased toward anti-spike CD8 responses, missed private and CD4 specificities.

CDR1 and CDR2 (germline): DFQATT, SNEGSKA (reference sequence). The CDR3 runs 12 residues. Trimming took 4 bases from V and 6 from J, leaving 10 bases between them. This TCR came from an adult who was a healthcare worker with PCR-confirmed SARS-CoV-2 infection or an uninfected control (not recorded which). The V call is TRBV20-1, the J call TRBJ2-1; TRBD1 is a possible D gene (6 bases). This sample comprised whole blood, obtained at baseline. This CDR3 reads CSAIQGSNEQFF. The CDR3 DNA reads TGCAGTGCTATTCAGGGGAGCAATGAGCAGTTCTTC.